Reported below is one T cell receptor beta chain. Its antigen is currently unknown. The sample comes from a study of identical twins. From the 5' RACE reads, TCRdb called clonotypes with MiXCR, one entry per CDR3 protein. The table includes 500,000 to 650,000 distinct CDR3 sequences, approximately 20% detected once. Study-level points and caveats: Cord blood beta clonotypes present at high abundance carried fewer insertions; no such pattern appeared in memory repertoires.

The V gene end was trimmed by 0 bases and the J gene end by 3 bases; junction bases not matched to a gene: 8. Germline CDR1 reads DFQATT; CDR2 reads SNEGSKA (reference sequence). The CDR3 runs to 16 residues. This sample also appeared in a second study, on yellow fever vaccine responses in identical twins.

The receptor was derived from a woman younger than 35 in good health. The sample was CD4+ T cells sorted from blood. The chain employs TRBV20-1 and TRBJ2-3; 8 bases align to TRBD2. The CDR3 is CSARDSLAGLTDTQYF. The DNA for the CDR3 is TGCAGTGCTAGAGATAGCCTAGCGGGCCTTACAGATACGCAGTATTTT.